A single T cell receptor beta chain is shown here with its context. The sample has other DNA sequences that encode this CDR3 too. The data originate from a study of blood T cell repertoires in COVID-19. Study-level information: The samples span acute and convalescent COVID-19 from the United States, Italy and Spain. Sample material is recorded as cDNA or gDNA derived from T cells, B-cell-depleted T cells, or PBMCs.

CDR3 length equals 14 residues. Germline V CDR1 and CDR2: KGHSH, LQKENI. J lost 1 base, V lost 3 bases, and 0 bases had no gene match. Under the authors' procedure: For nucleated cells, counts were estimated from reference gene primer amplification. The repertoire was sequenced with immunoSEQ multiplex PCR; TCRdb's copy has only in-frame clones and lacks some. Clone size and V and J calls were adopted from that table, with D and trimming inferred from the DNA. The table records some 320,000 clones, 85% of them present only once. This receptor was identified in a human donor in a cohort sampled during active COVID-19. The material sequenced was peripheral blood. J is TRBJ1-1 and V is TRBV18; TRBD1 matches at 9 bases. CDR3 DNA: TGTGCCAGCTCACCGACAGGGGGGAACACTGAAGCTTTCTTT. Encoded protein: CASSPTGGNTEAFF.